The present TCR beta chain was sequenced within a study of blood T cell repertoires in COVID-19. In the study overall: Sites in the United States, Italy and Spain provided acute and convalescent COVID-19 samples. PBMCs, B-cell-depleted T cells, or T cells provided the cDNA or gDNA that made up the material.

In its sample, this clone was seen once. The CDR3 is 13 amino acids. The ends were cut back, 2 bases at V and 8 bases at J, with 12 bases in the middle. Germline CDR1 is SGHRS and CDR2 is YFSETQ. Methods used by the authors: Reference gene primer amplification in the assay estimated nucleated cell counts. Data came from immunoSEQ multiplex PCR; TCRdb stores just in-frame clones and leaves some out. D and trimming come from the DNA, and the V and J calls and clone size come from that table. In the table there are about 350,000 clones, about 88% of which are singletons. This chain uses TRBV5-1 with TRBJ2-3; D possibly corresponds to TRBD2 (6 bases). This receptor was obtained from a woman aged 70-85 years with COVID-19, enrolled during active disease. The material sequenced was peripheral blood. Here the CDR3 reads CASSLLAVGTQYF. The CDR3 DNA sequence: TGCGCCAGCAGCTTACTAGCCGTTGGTACGCAGTATTTT.